What follows are 14 T cell receptor beta chains derived from one specimen sequenced in a study of T cell changes during pregnancy in multiple sclerosis. Some clones are missing from TCRdb's copy, which holds only in-frame ones; the method was immunoSEQ multiplex PCR. The data hold approximately 88,000 clones, with nearly 95% observed a single time. This material consisted of peripheral blood, taken in the second trimester of pregnancy. Every receptor here comes from a female donor with multiple sclerosis, enrolled in a pregnancy study.

V usage is TRBV29-1 and J usage is TRBJ2-2, with D possibly TRBD1 on 5 matching bases. Trimming took off 1 base at V and 4 bases at J, with 13 bases between the two ends. The CDR3 has 15 amino acids. Germline V gives CDR1 SQVTM, CDR2 ANQGSEA. CDR3 sequence reads: CSVEGGQGVTGELFF. CDR3 nucleotides: TGCAGCGTTGAAGGTGGGCAGGGTGTCACCGGGGAGCTGTTTTTT.

Here the CDR3 reads CASSQDRGRYNEQFF. In DNA, the CDR3 is TGCGCCAGCAGCCAAGACAGGGGGCGGTACAATGAGCAGTTCTTC. The rearrangement joins TRBV4-3 to TRBJ2-1, with 8 bases aligning to TRBD1. V shed 0 bases and J 4 bases; nucleotides not matched to a gene: 2. CDR1 and CDR2 (germline): LGHNA, YSLEER. This CDR3 has 15 amino acids.

J is TRBJ2-7 and V is TRBV30; D may be TRBD2 (6 bases). The germline V gene has CDR1 GTSNPN and CDR2 SVGIG (reference sequence). The CDR3 covers 13 residues. V lost 1 base and J lost 4, with 11 bases in between. The CDR3 region is CAWSGLATYEQYF. The CDR3 bases are TGTGCCTGGAGTGGCCTAGCGACGTACGAGCAGTACTTC.

The chain combines TRBV6-6 with TRBJ1-3; no clear D. This CDR3 is 15 amino acids long. The V gene's germline CDR1 is MNHNY and CDR2 SVGAGI (reference sequence). V was cut by 8 bases and J by 0 bases, with 14 bases left in between. The CDR3 loop reads CASGGSDSSGNTIYF. The DNA of the CDR3 is TGTGCCAGCGGAGGTAGTGATAGCTCTGGAAACACCATATATTTT.

The rearrangement uses TRBV19 and TRBJ1-2, with no clear D. This CDR3 comprises 13 residues. V shed 9 bases and J shed 2 bases, with 13 bases lying between them. Germline loops: CDR1 LNHDA, CDR2 SQIVND (reference sequence). DNA of the CDR3: TGTGCCAGCAACCAGGAGGGAAACTATGGCTACACCTTC. Its translation is CASNQEGNYGYTF. Complete variable domain (other parts from reference TRBV19 and TRBJ1-2): DGGITQSPKYLFRKEGQNVTLSCEQNLNHDAMYWYRQDPGQGLRLIYYSQIVNDFQKGDIAEGYSVSREKKESFPLTVTSAQKNPTAFYLCASNQEGNYGYTFGSGTRLTVV.

The gene calls are TRBV7-2 and TRBJ2-5; TRBD2 agrees at 8 bases. V lost 3 bases, J lost 4 bases, and 7 bases stayed unmatched. The CDR3 sequence is 15 residues long. CDR1 SGHTA and CDR2 FQGNSA come from the germline V gene. In DNA, the CDR3 is TGTGCCAGCAGCTTGGGAGCGGGAGTAGGAGAGACCCAGTACTTC. This sequence encodes CASSLGAGVGETQYF.

The chain links TRBV9 to TRBJ1-5; 9 bases match TRBD1. Trimming removed 3 bases from V and 6 bases from J; junction bases left unmatched: 7. The germline gives CDR1 SGDLS, CDR2 YYNGEE. This CDR3 spans 15 amino acids. CDR3 region: CASSAGTGWLQPQHF. The CDR3 coding sequence is TGTGCCAGCAGCGCTGGGACAGGGTGGCTTCAGCCCCAGCATTTT.

The chain joins TRBV30 to TRBJ1-2; D is unclear. There are 10 residues in the CDR3. The germline CDR1 and CDR2 sequences are GTSNPN and SVGIG (reference sequence). V dropped 3 bases and J dropped 8 bases, with 7 bases sitting between them. The CDR3 reads CAWRQTGYTF. As DNA, the CDR3 is TGTGCCTGGAGACAGACGGGCTACACCTTC.

The chain recombines TRBV7-2 with TRBJ2-7; 8 bases fit TRBD1. The CDR3 is 16 residues long. Per the germline V gene, CDR1 is SGHTA and CDR2 is FQGNSA. V dropped 5 bases and J dropped 4; count of bases not matched to a gene: 13. CDR3 sequence reads: CASSGLGTGFGYEQYF. CDR3 DNA sequence: TGTGCCAGCAGCGGGCTAGGGACAGGTTTTGGGTACGAGCAGTACTTC.

This rearrangement joins TRBV9 to TRBJ2-1, with a possible D match to TRBD2 (5 bases). CDR3 length equals 12 residues. V gave up 5 bases and J gave up 3 bases, with 6 bases separating them. Germline V gives CDR1 SGDLS, CDR2 YYNGEE. The CDR3 sequence: CASSSDYNEQFF. CDR3 DNA: TGTGCCAGCAGTAGCGACTACAATGAGCAGTTCTTC.

The chain joins TRBV30 to TRBJ1-1; perhaps TRBD1 as D (5 bases). CDR1 and CDR2 (germline): GTSNPN, SVGIG (reference sequence). This CDR3 is built from 15 residues. The V and J ends lost 0 bases and 1 base respectively, with 12 bases between them. Written as DNA, the CDR3 is TGTGCCTGGAGTGTAATAGGGCAGGGGAACACTGAAGCTTTCTTT. Protein: CAWSVIGQGNTEAFF.

The chain is built from TRBV4-1 and TRBJ2-7; a weak D match, TRBD2 (5 bases). V was pared by 3 bases and J by 1 base, with 19 bases between. The CDR3 sequence is 17 residues long. From germline, CDR1 is MGHRA and CDR2 YSYEKL. CDR3: CASSQVPGGSISYEQYF. CDR3 nucleotide sequence: TGCGCCAGCAGCCAGGTCCCCGGCGGGTCTATTTCCTACGAGCAGTACTTC.

The CDR3 is CASSQDRNTEAFF. The CDR3 DNA reads TGTGCCAGCAGCCAAGACCGGAACACTGAAGCTTTCTTT. The chain links TRBV14 to TRBJ1-1; no firm D call. Trimming took 0 bases from V and 1 from J, leaving 3 bases between them. In germline, CDR1 is SGHDN, CDR2 FVKESK. The length of the CDR3 is 13 residues. Combining the CDR3 with reference TRBV14 and TRBJ1-1 gives the whole variable domain EAGVTQFPSHSVIEKGQTVTLRCDPISGHDNLYWYRRVMGKEIKFLLHFVKESKQDESGMPNNRFLAERTGGTYSTLKVQPAELEDSGVYFCASSQDRNTEAFFGQGTRLTVV.

This clone is categorized as medium-sized. The rearrangement joins TRBV28 to TRBJ2-7; TRBD1 agrees at 7 bases. Germline V gene sequence: CDR1 MDHEN, CDR2 SYDVKM. The V gene end was trimmed by 6 bases and the J gene end by 3 bases; junction bases not matched to a gene: 5. The CDR3 length is 13 residues. This chain's CDR3 is CASRTGLGYEQYF. The CDR3 DNA follows: TGTGCCAGCAGGACAGGGTTGGGCTACGAGCAGTACTTC.